This TCR beta chain was obtained from a study of graft-versus-host responses after intestinal transplantation. Generated by immunoSEQ multiplex PCR, the TCRdb table keeps only in-frame clones and is missing some. The sample shows roughly 97,000 clones, roughly 89% of them seen only once. About this clone: The antigen remains undetermined.

Trimming at V came to 0 bases and at J to 0 bases, leaving 7 bases not matched to a gene. CDR3 length: 17 amino acids. Germline V gene sequence: CDR1 SNHLY, CDR2 FYNNEI. The input for sequencing was unstimulated CD4+ T cells sorted from spleen or lymph node cells, taken before transplant. J is TRBJ2-7 and V is TRBV2, with 8 bases matching TRBD2. The TCR sequence derives from a human donor who was the organ donor for an intestinal transplant. The CDR3, as DNA: TGTGCCAGCAGTGAAGCGCCAGCGGGGGCCCTCTCCTACGAGCAGTACTTC. As protein: CASSEAPAGALSYEQYF.